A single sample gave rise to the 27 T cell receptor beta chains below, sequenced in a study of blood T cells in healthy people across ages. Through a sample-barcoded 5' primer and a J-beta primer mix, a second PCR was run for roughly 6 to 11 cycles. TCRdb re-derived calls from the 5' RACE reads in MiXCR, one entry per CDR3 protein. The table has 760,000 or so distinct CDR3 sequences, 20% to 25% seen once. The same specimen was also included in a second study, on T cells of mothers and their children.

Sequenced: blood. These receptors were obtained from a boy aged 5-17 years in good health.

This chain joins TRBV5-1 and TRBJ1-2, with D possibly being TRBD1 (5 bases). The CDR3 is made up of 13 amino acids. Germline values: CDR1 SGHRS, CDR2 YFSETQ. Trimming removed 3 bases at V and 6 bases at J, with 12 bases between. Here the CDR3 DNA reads TGCGCCAGCAGCTCGGACATAGGAAATGGCTACACCTTC. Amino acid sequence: CASSSDIGNGYTF.

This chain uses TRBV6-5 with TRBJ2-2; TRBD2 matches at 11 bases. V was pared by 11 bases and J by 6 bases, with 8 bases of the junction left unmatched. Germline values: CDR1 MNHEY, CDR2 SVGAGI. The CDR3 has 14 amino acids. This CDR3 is CASSIAGGSGELFF. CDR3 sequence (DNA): TGTGCCTCTAGCATAGCGGGAGGGTCCGGGGAGCTGTTTTTT.

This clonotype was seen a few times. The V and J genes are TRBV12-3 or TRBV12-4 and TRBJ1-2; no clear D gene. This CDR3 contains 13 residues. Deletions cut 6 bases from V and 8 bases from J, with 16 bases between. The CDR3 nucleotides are TGTGCCAGCAGCCAGACCCGGCTGTTGGGCTACACCTTC. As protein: CASSQTRLLGYTF.

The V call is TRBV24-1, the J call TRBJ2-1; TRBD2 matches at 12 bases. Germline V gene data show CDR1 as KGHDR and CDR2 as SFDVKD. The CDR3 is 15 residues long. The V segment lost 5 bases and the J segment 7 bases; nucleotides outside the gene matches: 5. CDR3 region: CATSGLAGGRNEQFF. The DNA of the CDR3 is TGTGCCACCAGTGGCCTAGCGGGGGGGCGGAATGAGCAGTTCTTC.

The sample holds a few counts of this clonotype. The CDR3 sequence is CASSSTRGQVYGYTF. DNA for the CDR3: TGTGCCAGCAGCTCGACTAGGGGACAGGTATATGGCTACACCTTC. The chain recombines TRBV7-9 with TRBJ1-2; 8 bases are a match to TRBD1. This CDR3 has 15 amino acids. After removal of 4 bases from V and 5 bases from J, the junction contained 9 bases not matched to a gene. Germline V gene data show CDR1 as SEHNR and CDR2 as FQNEAQ (reference sequence).

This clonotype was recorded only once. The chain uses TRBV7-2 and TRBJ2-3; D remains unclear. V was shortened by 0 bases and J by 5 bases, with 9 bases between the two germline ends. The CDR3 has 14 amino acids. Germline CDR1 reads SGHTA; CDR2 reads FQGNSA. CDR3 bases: TGTGCCAGCAGCTTAGCGGTTTCTGGAGATACGCAGTATTTT. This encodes CASSLAVSGDTQYF.

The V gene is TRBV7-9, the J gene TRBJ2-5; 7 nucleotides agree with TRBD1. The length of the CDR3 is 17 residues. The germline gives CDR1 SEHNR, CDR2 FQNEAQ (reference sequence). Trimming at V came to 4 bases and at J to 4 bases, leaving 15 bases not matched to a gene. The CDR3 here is CASSSSPDRVFGETQYF. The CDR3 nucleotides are TGTGCCAGCAGCTCTAGCCCAGACAGGGTCTTTGGAGAGACCCAGTACTTC.

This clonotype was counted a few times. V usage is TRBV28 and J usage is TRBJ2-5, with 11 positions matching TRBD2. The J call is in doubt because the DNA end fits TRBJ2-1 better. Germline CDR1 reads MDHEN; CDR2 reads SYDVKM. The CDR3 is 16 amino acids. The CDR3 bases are TGTGCCAGCAGCCCTTGGAGACTAGCGGGGAACAATGAGCAGTTCTTC. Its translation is CASSPWRLAGNNEQFF.

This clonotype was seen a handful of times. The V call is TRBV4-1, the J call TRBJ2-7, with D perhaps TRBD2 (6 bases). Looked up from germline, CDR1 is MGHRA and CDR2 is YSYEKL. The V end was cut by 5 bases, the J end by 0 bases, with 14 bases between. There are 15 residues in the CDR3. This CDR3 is CASSAVAASSYEQYF. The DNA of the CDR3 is TGCGCCAGCAGCGCCGTAGCGGCTAGCTCCTACGAGCAGTACTTC.

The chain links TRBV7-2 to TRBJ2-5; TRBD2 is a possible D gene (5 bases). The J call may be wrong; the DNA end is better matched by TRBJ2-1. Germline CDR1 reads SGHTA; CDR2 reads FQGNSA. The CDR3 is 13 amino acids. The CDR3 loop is CASSLGTPNEQFF. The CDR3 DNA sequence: TGTGCCAGCAGCTTAGGGACTCCAAATGAGCAGTTCTTC.

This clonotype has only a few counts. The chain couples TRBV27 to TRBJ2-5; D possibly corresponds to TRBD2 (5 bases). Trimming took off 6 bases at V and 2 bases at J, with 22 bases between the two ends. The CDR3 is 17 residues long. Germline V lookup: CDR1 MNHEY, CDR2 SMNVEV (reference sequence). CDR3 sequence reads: CASSLIPTRGAQETQYF. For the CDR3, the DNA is TGTGCCAGCAGCCTAATACCTACACGGGGAGCGCAAGAGACCCAGTACTTC.

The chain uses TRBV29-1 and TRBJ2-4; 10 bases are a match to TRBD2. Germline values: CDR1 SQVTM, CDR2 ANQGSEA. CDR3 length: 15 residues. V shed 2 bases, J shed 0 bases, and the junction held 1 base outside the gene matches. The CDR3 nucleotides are TGCAGCGTTGAAAGACTAGCGGGAGCCAAAAACATTCAGTACTTC. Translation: CSVERLAGAKNIQYF.

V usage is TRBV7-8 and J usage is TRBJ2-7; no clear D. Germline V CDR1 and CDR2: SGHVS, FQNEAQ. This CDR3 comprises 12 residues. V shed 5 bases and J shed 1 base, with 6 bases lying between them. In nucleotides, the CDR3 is TGTGCCAGCAGCGCCCTTTCCTACGAGCAGTACTTC. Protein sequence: CASSALSYEQYF.

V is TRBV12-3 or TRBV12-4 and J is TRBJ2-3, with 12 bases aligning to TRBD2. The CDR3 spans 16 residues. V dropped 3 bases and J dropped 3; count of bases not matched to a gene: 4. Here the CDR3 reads CASSFSSGGATDTQYF. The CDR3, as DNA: TGTGCCAGCAGTTTTTCTAGCGGGGGGGCAACAGATACGCAGTATTTT.

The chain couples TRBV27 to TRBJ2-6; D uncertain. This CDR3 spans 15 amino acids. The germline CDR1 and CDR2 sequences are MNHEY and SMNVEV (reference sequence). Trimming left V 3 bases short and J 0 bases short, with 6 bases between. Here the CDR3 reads CASSFLFSGANVLTF. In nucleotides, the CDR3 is TGTGCCAGCAGTTTCTTGTTCTCTGGGGCCAACGTCCTGACTTTC.

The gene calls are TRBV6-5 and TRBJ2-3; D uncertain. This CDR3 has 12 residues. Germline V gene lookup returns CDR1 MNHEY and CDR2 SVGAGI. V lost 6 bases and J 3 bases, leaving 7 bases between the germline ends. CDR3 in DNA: TGTGCCAGCAGACATCATACAGATACGCAGTATTTT. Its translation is CASRHHTDTQYF.

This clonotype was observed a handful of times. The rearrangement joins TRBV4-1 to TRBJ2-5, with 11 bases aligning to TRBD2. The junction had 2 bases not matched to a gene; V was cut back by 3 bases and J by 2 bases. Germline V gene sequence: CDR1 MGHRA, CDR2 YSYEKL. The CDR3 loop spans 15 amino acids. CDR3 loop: CASSHRLAGQETQYF. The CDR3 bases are TGCGCCAGCAGCCATCGACTAGCGGGGCAAGAGACCCAGTACTTC.

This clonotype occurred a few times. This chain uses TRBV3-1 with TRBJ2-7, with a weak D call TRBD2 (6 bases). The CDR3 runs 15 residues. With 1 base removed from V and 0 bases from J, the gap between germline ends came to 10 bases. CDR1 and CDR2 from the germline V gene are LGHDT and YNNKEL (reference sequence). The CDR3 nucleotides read TGTGCCAGCAGCCAAGTGGGACTTCCCTCCTACGAGCAGTACTTC. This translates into CASSQVGLPSYEQYF.

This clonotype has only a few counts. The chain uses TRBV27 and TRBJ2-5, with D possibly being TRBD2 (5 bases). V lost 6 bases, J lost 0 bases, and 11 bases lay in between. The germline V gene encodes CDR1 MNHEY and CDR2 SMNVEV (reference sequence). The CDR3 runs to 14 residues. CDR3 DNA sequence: TGTGCCAGCAGCCGGACTTTTTACCAAGAGACCCAGTACTTC. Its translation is CASSRTFYQETQYF.

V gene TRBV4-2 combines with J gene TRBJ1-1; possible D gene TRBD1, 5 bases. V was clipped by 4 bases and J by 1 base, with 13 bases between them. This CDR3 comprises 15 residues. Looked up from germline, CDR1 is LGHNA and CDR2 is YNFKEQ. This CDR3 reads CASSPRSRGNTEAFF. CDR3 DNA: TGTGCCAGCAGCCCCCGGTCGAGGGGGAACACTGAAGCTTTCTTT.

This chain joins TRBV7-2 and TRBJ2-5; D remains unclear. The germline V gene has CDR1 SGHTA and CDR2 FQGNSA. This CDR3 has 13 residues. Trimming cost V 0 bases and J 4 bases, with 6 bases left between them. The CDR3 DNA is TGTGCCAGCAGCTTAGCGCCGGCAGAGACCCAGTACTTC. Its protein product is CASSLAPAETQYF.

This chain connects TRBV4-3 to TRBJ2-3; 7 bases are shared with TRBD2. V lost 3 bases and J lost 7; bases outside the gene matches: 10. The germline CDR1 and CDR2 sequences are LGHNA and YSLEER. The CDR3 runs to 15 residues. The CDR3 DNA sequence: TGCGCCAGCAGCCAGACGGGACTACCCACGAATACGCAGTATTTT. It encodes CASSQTGLPTNTQYF.

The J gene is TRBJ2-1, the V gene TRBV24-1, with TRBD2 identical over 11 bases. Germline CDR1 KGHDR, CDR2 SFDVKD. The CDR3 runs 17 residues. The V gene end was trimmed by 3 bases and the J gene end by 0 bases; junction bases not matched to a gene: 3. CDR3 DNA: TGTGCCACCAGTGATCGTACTAGCGGGAGCTCCTACAATGAGCAGTTCTTC. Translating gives CATSDRTSGSSYNEQFF.

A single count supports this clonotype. The CDR3 here is CASNRPGHRTYEQYF. CDR3 bases: TGCGCCAGCAATAGACCGGGACACCGAACCTACGAGCAGTACTTC. V gene TRBV5-1 combines with J gene TRBJ2-7, with D possibly TRBD1 on 6 matching bases. The germline CDR1 and CDR2 sequences are SGHRS and YFSETQ. Trimming pared 6 bases from V and 2 bases from J, leaving 18 bases between. This CDR3 is built from 15 residues.

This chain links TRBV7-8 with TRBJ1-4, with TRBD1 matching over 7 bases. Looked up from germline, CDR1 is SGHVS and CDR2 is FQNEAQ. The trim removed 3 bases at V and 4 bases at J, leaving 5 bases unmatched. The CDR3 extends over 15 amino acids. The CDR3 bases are TGTGCCAGCAGCTTGGCCGGGACAGATAATGAAAAACTGTTTTTT. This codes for CASSLAGTDNEKLFF.

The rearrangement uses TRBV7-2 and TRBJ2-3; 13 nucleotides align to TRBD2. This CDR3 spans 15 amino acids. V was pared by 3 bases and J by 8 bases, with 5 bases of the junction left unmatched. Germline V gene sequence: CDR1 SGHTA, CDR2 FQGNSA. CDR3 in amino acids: CASSLTSGGLSTQYF. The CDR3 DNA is TGTGCCAGCAGCTTGACTAGCGGGGGGTTATCTACGCAGTATTTT.

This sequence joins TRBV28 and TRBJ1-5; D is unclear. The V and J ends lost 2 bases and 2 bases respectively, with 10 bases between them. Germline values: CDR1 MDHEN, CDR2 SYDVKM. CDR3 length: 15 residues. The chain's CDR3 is CASSLVGLGNQPQHF. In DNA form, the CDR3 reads TGTGCCAGCAGTTTAGTTGGTCTAGGCAATCAGCCCCAGCATTTT.